Following are 16 T cell receptor beta chains from one sample sequenced in a study of Ad26.COV2.S vaccination and SARS-CoV-2 variants. Libraries were prepared by immunoSEQ multiplex PCR; TCRdb keeps only in-frame clonotypes and omits some of them. The sample includes approximately 410,000 clones, over 80% of them seen just once. Described treatment: roughly 20 received Ad26.COV2.S at low or high dose, single or two shots; 5 received placebo; per-sample allocation not given. Sampling took place 63 days after the first vaccine or placebo injection. The specimen comprised peripheral blood, sampled in a trial of Ad26.COV2.S vaccine versus placebo. The receptors shown here come from a person aged 18-65 years who received the Ad26.COV2.S COVID-19 vaccine or a placebo.

CDR3 residues: CAISTSGGGETQYF. DNA of the CDR3: TGTGCCATCAGCACTAGCGGGGGGGGAGAGACCCAGTACTTC. The chain links TRBV10-3 to TRBJ2-5, with 13 bases that match TRBD2. This CDR3 has 14 amino acids. Germline lookup yields CDR1 ENHRY and CDR2 SYGVKD. With 6 bases clipped from V and 4 bases from J, the junction kept 2 bases outside the gene matches.

This clone was observed once. V is TRBV28 and J is TRBJ2-3; 9 positions match TRBD2. The CDR3 contains 15 residues. V gave up 7 bases and J gave up 1 base; unmatched junction bases: 6. The germline gives CDR1 MDHEN, CDR2 SYDVKM. CDR3 sequence: CASTEERGGTDTQYF. CDR3 coding DNA: TGTGCCAGCACCGAGGAGCGGGGGGGCACAGATACGCAGTATTTT.

The chain has TRBV7-6 and TRBJ1-5; 8 bases line up with TRBD1. With 1 base clipped from V and 5 bases from J, the junction kept 4 bases outside the gene matches. The CDR3 totals 15 residues. From germline, CDR1 is SGHVS and CDR2 FNYEAQ. The DNA for the CDR3 is TGTGCCAGCAGCTTAGGCAGGGGGCTGGATCAGCCCCAGCATTTT. Translated, it gives CASSLGRGLDQPQHF.

This chain connects TRBV6-5 to TRBJ2-7, with D perhaps TRBD2 (7 bases). Germline V gives CDR1 MNHEY, CDR2 SVGAGI. V was cut by 11 bases and J by 2 bases, with 16 bases left in between. The CDR3 covers 13 residues. CDR3 sequence (DNA): TGTGCCTCTAGGGAGGGGGGAACCTACGAGCAGTACTTC. As protein: CASREGGTYEQYF.

This chain links TRBV9 with TRBJ2-7; D may be TRBD1 or TRBD2 (5 bases each). The CDR3 has 15 amino acids. V shed 4 bases and J shed 1 base, with 15 bases lying between them. Germline CDR1 and CDR2: SGDLS and YYNGEE. The chain's CDR3 is CASSTRDQPSYEQYF. CDR3 bases: TGTGCCAGCAGCACCCGGGACCAACCTTCCTACGAGCAGTACTTC.

This clone appeared a single time. V is TRBV9 and J is TRBJ2-1; D assignment may be TRBD1 or TRBD2 (5 bases each). The V and J ends lost 5 bases and 0 bases respectively, with 15 bases between them. CDR3 length: 16 residues. CDR1 and CDR2 (germline): SGDLS, YYNGEE. The CDR3 DNA is TGTGCCAGCAGTCTCGTTGGGGGAAGCTCCTACAATGAGCAGTTCTTC. Encoded protein: CASSLVGGSSYNEQFF.

The chain combines TRBV14 with TRBJ1-2; D remains unclear. CDR1 and CDR2 from the germline V gene are SGHDN and FVKESK. The CDR3 consists of 12 residues. V dropped 6 bases and J dropped 4 bases, with 9 bases sitting between them. The DNA for the CDR3 is TGTGCCAGCAGTCCCGTTGGCTATGGCTACACCTTC. Its protein product is CASSPVGYGYTF.

This sequence joins TRBV28 and TRBJ1-2; 7 bases align to TRBD1. This CDR3 is 17 amino acids long. Germline V gives CDR1 MDHEN, CDR2 SYDVKM. With 7 bases clipped from V and 1 base from J, the junction kept 15 bases outside the gene matches. The CDR3 DNA sequence: TGTGCCAGCATCTCGAAGGACAGGTTCGCGAATAACTATGGCTACACCTTC. This codes for CASISKDRFANNYGYTF.

The V and J genes are TRBV10-1 and TRBJ2-7, with 7 bases matching TRBD1. The CDR3 is 15 residues long. Germline CDR1 reads WNHNN; CDR2 reads SYGVQD (reference sequence). The junction had 7 bases not matched to a gene; V was cut back by 3 bases and J by 2 bases. The CDR3 nucleotides read TGCGCCAGCAGTGATTCCACTCAGGGGGCCTACGAGCAGTACTTC. It translates to CASSDSTQGAYEQYF.

This rearrangement joins TRBV19 to TRBJ2-7, with D perhaps matching TRBD2 (5 bases). Between the trimmed V and J ends, which lost 3 bases and 3 bases, there was a span of 9 bases. This CDR3 comprises 13 residues. Germline CDR1 LNHDA, CDR2 SQIVND (reference sequence). The DNA for the CDR3 is TGTGCCAGTAGTATCGGACGGGACTACGAGCAGTACTTC. This encodes CASSIGRDYEQYF.

V gene TRBV11-2 combines with J gene TRBJ2-5, with 7 bases matching TRBD1. CDR1 is SGHAT, CDR2 FQNNGV, per germline. This CDR3 comprises 13 residues. Losses at the gene ends were 5 bases for V and 5 bases for J; bases not matched to a gene: 5. CDR3 residues: CASSRDREETQYF. DNA of the CDR3: TGTGCCAGCAGCCGCGACAGGGAGGAGACCCAGTACTTC.

The chain carries TRBV6-6 and TRBJ2-2; 7 nucleotides match TRBD2. V was pared by 2 bases and J by 5 bases, with 5 bases of the junction left unmatched. The CDR3 contains 15 residues. The germline gives CDR1 MNHNY, CDR2 SVGAGI (reference sequence). The CDR3 nucleotides read TGTGCCAGCAGTTACAGCCCGGGGGGAACCGGGGAGCTGTTTTTT. The encoded protein is CASSYSPGGTGELFF.

V is TRBV10-1 and J is TRBJ2-5; 8 bases fit TRBD1. Germline loops: CDR1 WNHNN, CDR2 SYGVQD (reference sequence). Unmatched junction bases numbered 7, after V lost 4 bases and J lost 0 bases. This CDR3 is built from 16 residues. Here the CDR3 reads CASSGETGEYQETQYF. Written as DNA, the CDR3 is TGCGCCAGCAGTGGGGAGACAGGGGAGTACCAAGAGACCCAGTACTTC.

V and J are TRBV5-1 and TRBJ1-6; D is ambiguous. Germline CDR1 is SGHRS and CDR2 is YFSETQ. V was pared by 1 base and J by 7 bases, with 6 bases between. This CDR3 has 13 residues. CDR3 DNA sequence: TGCGCCAGCAGCTTGAAAGAGAATTCACCCCTCCACTTT. Amino acids: CASSLKENSPLHF.

V is TRBV21-1 and J is TRBJ1-1; the D segment call TRBD1 is taken from the table without a DNA check. TRBV21-1 is deemed a pseudogene. The length of the CDR3 is 17 residues. DNA for the CDR3: TGTGCCAGCAGCAAAGTGGGCACAGGGGAAATGAACACTGAAGCTTTCTTT. Translating gives CASSKVGTGEMNTEAFF.

This clone was observed a few times. V gene TRBV24-1 combines with J gene TRBJ2-3; possibly TRBD2 for D (6 bases). Trimming pared 7 bases from V and 5 bases from J, leaving 12 bases between. The germline CDR1 and CDR2 sequences are KGHDR and SFDVKD. The CDR3 runs to 13 residues. The CDR3, as DNA: TGTGCCACCAGCCCCTGGGGGGAAGATACGCAGTATTTT. It codes for CATSPWGEDTQYF.